A single TCR beta chain is shown here with its context. 13 Jbeta primers and 60 Vbeta primers were used for the PCR. The table came from immunoSEQ multiplex PCR; TCRdb's copy has only in-frame clones and leaves some out. The sample records some 150,000 clones, roughly 83% being singletons. The data are from a study of cytomegalovirus exposure and HLA in healthy donors. This CDR3 is built from 15 residues. V gave up 5 bases and J gave up 7 bases; unmatched junction bases: 6. Germline CDR1 and CDR2: MNHEY and SMNVEV (reference sequence). Sequenced: PBMCs. This sequence joins TRBV27 and TRBJ1-6; TRBD1 agrees at 9 bases. The sequence derives from a man between 35 and 55 years old in good health and CMV-seronegative. This CDR3 is CASSLGQGWNSPLHF. As DNA, the CDR3 is TGTGCCAGCAGTCTAGGACAGGGGTGGAATTCACCCCTCCACTTT.